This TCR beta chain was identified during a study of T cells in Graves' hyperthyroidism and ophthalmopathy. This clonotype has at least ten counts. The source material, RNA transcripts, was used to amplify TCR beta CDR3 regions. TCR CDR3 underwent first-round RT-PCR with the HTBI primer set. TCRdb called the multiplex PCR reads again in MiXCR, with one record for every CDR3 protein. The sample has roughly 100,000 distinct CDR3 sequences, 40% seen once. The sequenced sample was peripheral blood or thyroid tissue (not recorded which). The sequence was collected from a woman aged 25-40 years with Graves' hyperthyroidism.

For the CDR3, the DNA is TGTGCCTGGAGTGAAACAGGGCCCTACGAGCAGTACTTC. Its protein is CAWSETGPYEQYF. J is TRBJ2-7 and V is TRBV30, with D perhaps matching TRBD1 (6 bases). Germline loops: CDR1 GTSNPN, CDR2 SVGIG (reference sequence). There are 13 residues in the CDR3. V dropped 1 base and J dropped 2 bases, with 9 bases sitting between them.